A selection of T cell receptor beta chains follows, all from one sample in a study of siplizumab effects on memory and regulatory T cells. Using immunoSEQ multiplex PCR, the repertoire was profiled, and TCRdb retains in-frame clones only, with some absent. The sample consists of around 95,000 clones, about 95% of them appearing once. The sequencing input was non-Treg CD4+ T cells sorted from blood. The origin of the receptors is a human donor in good health. Both conserved end residues are part of each CDR3.

>TRBJ2-7|14|TRBV7-6
CASTRTSGAYEQYF
>TRBJ2-7|14|TRBV28
CASRPTSSLYEQYF
>TRBJ1-2|13|TRBV19
CASSYRGNYGYTF
>TRBJ2-1|14|TRBV7-3
CASSLGPGMDEQFF
>TRBJ2-7|15|TRBV18
CASSEGTGSSSEQYF
>TRBJ1-4|14|TRBV19
CASSIEGAGAKLFF
>NA|15|TRBV30
CAWSALSWKLGEQYF
>TRBJ1-5|12|TRBV28
CATGQGDQPQHF
>TRBJ1-4|15|TRBV6-5
CASTPAGGENEKLFF
>TRBJ2-7|14|TRBV11-2
CASSGGTRAYEQYF
>TRBJ2-3|14|TRBV7-8
CASSSGFSTDTQYF
>TRBJ1-1|15|TRBV5-4
CASRPDRSMNTEAFF
>TRBJ2-2|15|TRBV11-3
CASSLEAGGPGELFF